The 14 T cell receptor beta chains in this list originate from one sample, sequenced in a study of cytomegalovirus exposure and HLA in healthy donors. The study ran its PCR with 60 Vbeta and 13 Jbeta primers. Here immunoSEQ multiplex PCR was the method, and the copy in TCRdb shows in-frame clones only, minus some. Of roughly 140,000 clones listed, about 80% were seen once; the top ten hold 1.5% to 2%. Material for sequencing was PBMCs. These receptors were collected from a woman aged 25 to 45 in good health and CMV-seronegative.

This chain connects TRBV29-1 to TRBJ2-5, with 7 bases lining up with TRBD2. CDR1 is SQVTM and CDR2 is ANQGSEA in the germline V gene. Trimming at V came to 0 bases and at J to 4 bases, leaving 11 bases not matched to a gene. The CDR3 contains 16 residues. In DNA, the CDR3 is TGCAGCGTTGAAGATATGTCCCAGGGAGGGTCAGAGACCCAGTACTTC. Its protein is CSVEDMSQGGSETQYF. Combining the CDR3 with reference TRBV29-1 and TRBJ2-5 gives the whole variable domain SAVISQKPSRDICQRGTSLTIQCQVDSQVTMMFWYRQQPGQSLTLIATANQGSEATYESGFVIDKFPISRPNLTFSTLTVSNMSPEDSSIYLCSVEDMSQGGSETQYFGPGTRLLVL.

Here the CDR3 DNA reads TGTGCCAGTAGTGTAAGATCAGATAGCGGGGGAGCTTTCTTT. Amino acid sequence: CASSVRSDSGGAFF. The chain recombines TRBV19 with TRBJ1-1, with D perhaps TRBD1 (5 bases). Germline CDR1 and CDR2: LNHDA and SQIVND (reference sequence). This CDR3 is 14 amino acids long. Trimming shortened V by 5 bases and J by 10 bases, and 20 bases separated the two germline ends.

The CDR3 reads CASGGQGTVYEQFF. The CDR3 nucleotides read TGTGCTAGTGGGGGACAGGGGACGGTCTATGAGCAGTTCTTC. The chain recombines TRBV12-5 with TRBJ2-1; TRBD1 matches 10 bases. Trimming took 6 bases from V and 8 from J; bases not matched to a gene: 7. The CDR3 runs 14 residues. Germline assignment: CDR1 LGHNT and CDR2 FRNRAP.

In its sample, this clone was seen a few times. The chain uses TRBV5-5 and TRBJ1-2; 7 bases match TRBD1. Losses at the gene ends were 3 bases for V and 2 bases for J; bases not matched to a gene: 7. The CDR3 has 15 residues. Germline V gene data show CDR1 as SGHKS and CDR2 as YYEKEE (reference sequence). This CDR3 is CASSSGPGQNYGYTF. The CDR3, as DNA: TGTGCCAGCAGCTCGGGGCCGGGACAGAACTATGGCTACACCTTC.

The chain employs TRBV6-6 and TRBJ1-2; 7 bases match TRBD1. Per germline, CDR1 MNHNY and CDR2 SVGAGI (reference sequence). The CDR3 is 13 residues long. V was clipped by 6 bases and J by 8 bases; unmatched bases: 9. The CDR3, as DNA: TGTGCCAGCAGACCCGGACAGGAGAGGGGCTACACCTTC. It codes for CASRPGQERGYTF.

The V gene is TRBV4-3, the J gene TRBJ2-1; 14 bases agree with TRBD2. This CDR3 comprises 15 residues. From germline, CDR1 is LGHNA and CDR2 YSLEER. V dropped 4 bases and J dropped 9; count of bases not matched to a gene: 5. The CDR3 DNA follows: TGCGCCAGCAGCCCCAGACTAGCGGGGGGGGGTGAGCAGTTCTTC. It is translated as CASSPRLAGGGEQFF.

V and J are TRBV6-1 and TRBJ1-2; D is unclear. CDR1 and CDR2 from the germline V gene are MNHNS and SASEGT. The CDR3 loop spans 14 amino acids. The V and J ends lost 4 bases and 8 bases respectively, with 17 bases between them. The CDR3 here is CASSAVGGSHGYTF. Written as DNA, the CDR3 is TGTGCCAGCAGTGCCGTAGGAGGGAGCCACGGCTACACCTTC.

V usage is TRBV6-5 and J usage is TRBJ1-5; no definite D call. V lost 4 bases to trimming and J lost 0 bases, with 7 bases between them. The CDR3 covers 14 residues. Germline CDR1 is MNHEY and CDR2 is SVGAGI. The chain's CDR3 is CASSLADSNQPQHF. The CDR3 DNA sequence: TGTGCCAGCAGTTTGGCGGATAGCAATCAGCCCCAGCATTTT.

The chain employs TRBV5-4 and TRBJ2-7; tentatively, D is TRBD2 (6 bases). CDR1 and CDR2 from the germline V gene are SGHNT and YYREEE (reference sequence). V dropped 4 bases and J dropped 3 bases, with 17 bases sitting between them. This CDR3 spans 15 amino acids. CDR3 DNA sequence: TGTGCCAGCAGCCGAGGAGGGTCCCTCAGCTACGAGCAGTACTTC. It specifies CASSRGGSLSYEQYF.

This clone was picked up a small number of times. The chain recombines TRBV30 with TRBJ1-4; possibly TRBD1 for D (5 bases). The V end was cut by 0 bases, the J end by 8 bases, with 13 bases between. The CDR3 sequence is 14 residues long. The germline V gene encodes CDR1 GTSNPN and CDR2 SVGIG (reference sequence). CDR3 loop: CAWSVGRGGEKLFF. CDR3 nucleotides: TGTGCCTGGAGTGTTGGGAGGGGTGGCGAAAAACTGTTTTTT.

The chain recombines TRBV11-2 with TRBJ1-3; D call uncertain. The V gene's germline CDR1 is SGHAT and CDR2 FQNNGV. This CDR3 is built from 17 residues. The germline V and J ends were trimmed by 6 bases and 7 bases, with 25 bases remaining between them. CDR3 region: CASRSLGGRRNQNTIYF. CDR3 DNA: TGTGCCAGCAGATCCTTAGGCGGTAGGAGGAATCAGAACACCATATATTTT.

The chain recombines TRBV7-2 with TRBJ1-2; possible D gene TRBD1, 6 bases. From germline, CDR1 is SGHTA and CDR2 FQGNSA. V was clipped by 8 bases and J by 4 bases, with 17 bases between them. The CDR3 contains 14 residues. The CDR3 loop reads CASLQGQSVYGYTF. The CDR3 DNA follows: TGTGCCAGCCTCCAAGGACAGTCTGTCTATGGCTACACCTTC.

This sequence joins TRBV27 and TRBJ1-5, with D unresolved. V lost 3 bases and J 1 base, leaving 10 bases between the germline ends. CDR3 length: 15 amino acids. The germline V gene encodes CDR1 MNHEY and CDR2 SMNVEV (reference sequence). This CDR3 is CASSFAGVSNQPQHF. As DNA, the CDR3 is TGTGCCAGCAGTTTCGCGGGCGTGAGCAATCAGCCCCAGCATTTT.

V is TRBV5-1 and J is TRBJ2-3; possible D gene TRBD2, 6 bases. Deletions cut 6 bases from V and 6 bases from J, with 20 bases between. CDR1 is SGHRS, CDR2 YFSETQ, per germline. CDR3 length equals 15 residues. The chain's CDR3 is CASTPESAGWDTQYF. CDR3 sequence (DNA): TGCGCCAGCACCCCCGAGTCGGCGGGGTGGGATACGCAGTATTTT.